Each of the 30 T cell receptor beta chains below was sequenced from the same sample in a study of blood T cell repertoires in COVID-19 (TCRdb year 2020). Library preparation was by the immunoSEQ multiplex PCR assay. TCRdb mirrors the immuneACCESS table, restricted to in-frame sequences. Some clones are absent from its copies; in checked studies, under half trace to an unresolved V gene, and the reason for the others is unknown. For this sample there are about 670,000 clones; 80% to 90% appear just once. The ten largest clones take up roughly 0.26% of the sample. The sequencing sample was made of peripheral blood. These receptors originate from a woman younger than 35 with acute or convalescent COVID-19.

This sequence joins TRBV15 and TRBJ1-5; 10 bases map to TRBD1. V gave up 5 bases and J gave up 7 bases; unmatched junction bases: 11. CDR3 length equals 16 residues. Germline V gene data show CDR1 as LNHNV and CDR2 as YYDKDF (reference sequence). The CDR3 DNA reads TGTGCCACCAGCGTCTCCCGGACAGGGGGTGGGCAGCCCCAGCATTTT. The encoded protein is CATSVSRTGGGQPQHF.

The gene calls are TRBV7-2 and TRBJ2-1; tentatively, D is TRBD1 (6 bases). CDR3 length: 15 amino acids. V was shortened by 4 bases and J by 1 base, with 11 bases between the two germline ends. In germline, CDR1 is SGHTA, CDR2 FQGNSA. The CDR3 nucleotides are TGTGCCAGCAGCTCACAGGGTTGGTCCTACAATGAGCAGTTCTTC. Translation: CASSSQGWSYNEQFF.

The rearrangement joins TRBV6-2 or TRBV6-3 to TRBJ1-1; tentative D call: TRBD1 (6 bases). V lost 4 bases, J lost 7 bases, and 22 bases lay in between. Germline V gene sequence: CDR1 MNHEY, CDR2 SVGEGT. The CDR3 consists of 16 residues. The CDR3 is CASSWPQQGGRGEAFF. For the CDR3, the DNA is TGTGCCAGCAGTTGGCCACAACAGGGAGGGCGAGGTGAAGCTTTCTTT.

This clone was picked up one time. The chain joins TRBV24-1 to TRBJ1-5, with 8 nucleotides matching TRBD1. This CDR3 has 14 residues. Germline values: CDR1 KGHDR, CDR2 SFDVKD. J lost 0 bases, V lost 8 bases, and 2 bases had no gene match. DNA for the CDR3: TGTGCCACCACAGGGGGCCATAGCAATCAGCCCCAGCATTTT. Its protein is CATTGGHSNQPQHF.

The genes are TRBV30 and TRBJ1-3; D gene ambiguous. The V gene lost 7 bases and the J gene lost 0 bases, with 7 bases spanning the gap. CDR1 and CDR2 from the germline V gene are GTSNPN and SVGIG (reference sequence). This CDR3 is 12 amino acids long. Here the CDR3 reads CALTGSGNTIYF. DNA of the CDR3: TGTGCCTTAACTGGCTCTGGAAACACCATATATTTT.

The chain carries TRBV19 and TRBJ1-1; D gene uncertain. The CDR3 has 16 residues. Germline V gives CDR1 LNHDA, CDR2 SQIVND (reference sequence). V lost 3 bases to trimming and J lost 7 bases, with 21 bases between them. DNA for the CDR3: TGTGCCAGTAGTATTCGGTCACCGACTCCCTTTGTTGAAGCTTTCTTT. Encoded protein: CASSIRSPTPFVEAFF.

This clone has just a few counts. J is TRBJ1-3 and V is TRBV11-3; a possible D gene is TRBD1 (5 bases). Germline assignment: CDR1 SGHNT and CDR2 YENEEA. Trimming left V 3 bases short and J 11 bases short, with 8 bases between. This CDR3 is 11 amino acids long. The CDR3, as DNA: TGTGCCAGCAGCTTCCCAGGGTCCATATATTTT. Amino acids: CASSFPGSIYF.

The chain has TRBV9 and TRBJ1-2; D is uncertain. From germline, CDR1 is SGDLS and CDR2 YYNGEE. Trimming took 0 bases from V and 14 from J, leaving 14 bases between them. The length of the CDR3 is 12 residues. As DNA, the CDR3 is TGTGCCAGCAGCGTAGCTGACCAGGTTGGGACCTTC. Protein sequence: CASSVADQVGTF.

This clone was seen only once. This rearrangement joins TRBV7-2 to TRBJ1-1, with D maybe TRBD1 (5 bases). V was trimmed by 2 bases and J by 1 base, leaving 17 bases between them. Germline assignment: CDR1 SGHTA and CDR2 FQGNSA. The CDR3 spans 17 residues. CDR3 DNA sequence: TGTGCCAGCAGCTTAACCGACAGAGAAGGCCGGAACACTGAAGCTTTCTTT. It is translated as CASSLTDREGRNTEAFF.

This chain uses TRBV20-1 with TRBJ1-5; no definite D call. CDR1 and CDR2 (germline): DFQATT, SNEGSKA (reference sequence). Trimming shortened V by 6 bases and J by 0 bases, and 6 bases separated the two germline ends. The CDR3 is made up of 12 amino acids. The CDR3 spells CSASYSNQPQHF. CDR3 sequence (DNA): TGCAGTGCCAGTTATAGCAATCAGCCCCAGCATTTT.

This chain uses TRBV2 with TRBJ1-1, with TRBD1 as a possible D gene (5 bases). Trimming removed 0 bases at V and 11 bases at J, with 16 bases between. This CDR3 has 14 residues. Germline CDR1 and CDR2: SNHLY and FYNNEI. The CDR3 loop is CASSEALRGGTAFF. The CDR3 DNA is TGTGCCAGCAGTGAAGCGCTTCGGGGGGGGACTGCTTTCTTT.

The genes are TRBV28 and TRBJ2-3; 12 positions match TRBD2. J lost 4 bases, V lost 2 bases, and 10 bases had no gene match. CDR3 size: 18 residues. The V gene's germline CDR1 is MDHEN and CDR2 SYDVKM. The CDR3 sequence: CASSLRRVTSGGPDTQYF. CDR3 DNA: TGTGCCAGCAGTTTACGCCGGGTTACTAGCGGGGGGCCAGATACGCAGTATTTT.

This chain's CDR3 is CASSRTANGEQYF. The DNA for the CDR3 is TGTGCCAGCAGTCGGACAGCAAATGGCGAGCAGTACTTC. V gene TRBV5-6 combines with J gene TRBJ2-7; TRBD1 might be the D (6 bases). Germline CDR1 reads SGHDT; CDR2 reads YYEEEE. This CDR3 region has 13 residues. V lost 5 bases, J lost 6 bases, and 15 bases lay in between.

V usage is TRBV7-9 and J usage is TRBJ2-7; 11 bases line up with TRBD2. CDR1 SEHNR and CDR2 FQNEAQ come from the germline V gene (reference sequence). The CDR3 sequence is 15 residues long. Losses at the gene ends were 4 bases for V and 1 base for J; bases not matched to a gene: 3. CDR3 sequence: CASSSSGGPSYEQYF. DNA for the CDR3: TGTGCCAGCAGCTCTAGCGGGGGGCCGTCCTACGAGCAGTACTTC.

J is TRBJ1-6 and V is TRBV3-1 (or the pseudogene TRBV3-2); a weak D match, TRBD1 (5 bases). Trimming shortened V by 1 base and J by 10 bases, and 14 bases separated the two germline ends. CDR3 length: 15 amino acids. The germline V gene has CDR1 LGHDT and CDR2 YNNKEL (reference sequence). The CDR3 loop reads CASSQVLGVGSPLHF. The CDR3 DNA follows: TGTGCCAGCAGCCAAGTTTTAGGGGTTGGATCACCCCTCCACTTT.

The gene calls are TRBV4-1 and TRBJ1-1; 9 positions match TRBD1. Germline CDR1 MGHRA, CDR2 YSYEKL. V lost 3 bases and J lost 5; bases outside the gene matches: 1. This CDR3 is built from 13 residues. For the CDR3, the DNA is TGCGCCAGCAGCCACGGACAGGGGACTGAAGCTTTCTTT. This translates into CASSHGQGTEAFF.

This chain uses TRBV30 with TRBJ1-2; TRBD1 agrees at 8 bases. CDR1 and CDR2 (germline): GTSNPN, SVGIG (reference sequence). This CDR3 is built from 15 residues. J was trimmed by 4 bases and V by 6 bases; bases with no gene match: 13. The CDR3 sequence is CACPGGRGRSYGYTF. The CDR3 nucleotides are TGTGCCTGCCCTGGGGGCAGGGGGCGCAGCTATGGCTACACCTTC.

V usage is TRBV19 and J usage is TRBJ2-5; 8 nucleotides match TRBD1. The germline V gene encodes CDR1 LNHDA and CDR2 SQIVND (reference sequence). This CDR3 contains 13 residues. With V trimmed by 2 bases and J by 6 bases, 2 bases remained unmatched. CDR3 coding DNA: TGTGCCAGTAGTATAAACAGGGGGAAGACCCAGTACTTC. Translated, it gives CASSINRGKTQYF.

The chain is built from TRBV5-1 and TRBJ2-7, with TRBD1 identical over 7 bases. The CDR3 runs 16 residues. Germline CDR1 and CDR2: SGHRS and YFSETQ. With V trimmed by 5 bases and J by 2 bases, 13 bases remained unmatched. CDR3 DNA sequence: TGCGCCAGCAGTTGGACAGGCGCCTACGCGGCCTACGAGCAGTACTTC. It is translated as CASSWTGAYAAYEQYF.

The CDR3 region has the DNA TGTGCCTGGAGTCCAGGGTTGGGACTGAACAATGAGCAGTTCTTC. This encodes CAWSPGLGLNNEQFF. The chain links TRBV30 to TRBJ2-1, with a weak D call TRBD2 (6 bases). Trimming removed 2 bases at V and 5 bases at J, with 16 bases between. Germline V gene sequence: CDR1 GTSNPN, CDR2 SVGIG (reference sequence). The CDR3 is 15 amino acids.

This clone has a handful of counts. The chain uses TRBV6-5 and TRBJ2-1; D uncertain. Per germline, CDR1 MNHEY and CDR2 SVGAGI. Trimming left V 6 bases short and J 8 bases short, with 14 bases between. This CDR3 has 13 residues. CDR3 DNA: TGTGCCAGCAGACAGTACTCTGCCCATGAGCAGTTCTTC. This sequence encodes CASRQYSAHEQFF.

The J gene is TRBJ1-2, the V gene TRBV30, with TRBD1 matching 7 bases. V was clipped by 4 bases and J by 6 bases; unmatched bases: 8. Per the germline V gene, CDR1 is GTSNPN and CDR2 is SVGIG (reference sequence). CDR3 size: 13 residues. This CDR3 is CAWTTGVFDGYTF. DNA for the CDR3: TGTGCCTGGACTACAGGGGTCTTTGATGGCTACACCTTC.

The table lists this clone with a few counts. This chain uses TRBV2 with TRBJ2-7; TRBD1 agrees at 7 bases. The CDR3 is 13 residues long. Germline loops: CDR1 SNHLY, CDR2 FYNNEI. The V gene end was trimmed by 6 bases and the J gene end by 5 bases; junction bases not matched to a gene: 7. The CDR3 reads CASSRTGYNEQYF. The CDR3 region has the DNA TGTGCCAGCAGCCGGACAGGATATAACGAGCAGTACTTC.

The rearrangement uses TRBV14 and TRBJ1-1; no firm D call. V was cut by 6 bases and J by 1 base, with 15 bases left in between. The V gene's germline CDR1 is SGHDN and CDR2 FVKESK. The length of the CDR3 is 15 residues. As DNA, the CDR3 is TGTGCCAGCAGAAAGACGGGAAACTCGAACACTGAAGCTTTCTTT. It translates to CASRKTGNSNTEAFF.

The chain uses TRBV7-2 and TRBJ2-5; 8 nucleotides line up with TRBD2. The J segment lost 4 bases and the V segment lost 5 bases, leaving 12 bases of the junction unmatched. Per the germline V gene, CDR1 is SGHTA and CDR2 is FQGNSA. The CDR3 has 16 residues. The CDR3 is CASSRRGRGASETQYF. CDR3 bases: TGTGCCAGCAGCCGGCGGGGGCGGGGGGCCTCAGAGACCCAGTACTTC.

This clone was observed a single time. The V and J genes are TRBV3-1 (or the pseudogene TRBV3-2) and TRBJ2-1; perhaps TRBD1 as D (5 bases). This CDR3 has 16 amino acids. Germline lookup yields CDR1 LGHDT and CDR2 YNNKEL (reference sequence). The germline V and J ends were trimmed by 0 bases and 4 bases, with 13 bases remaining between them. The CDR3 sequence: CASSQDAGLLYNEQFF. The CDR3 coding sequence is TGTGCCAGCAGCCAAGATGCAGGGCTCCTATACAATGAGCAGTTCTTC.

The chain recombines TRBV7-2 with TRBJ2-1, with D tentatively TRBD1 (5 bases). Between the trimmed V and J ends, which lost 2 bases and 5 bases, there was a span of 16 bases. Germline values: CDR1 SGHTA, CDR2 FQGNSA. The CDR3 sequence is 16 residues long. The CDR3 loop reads CASSLQWPGKDNEQFF. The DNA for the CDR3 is TGTGCCAGCAGCTTACAGTGGCCAGGGAAAGACAATGAGCAGTTCTTC.

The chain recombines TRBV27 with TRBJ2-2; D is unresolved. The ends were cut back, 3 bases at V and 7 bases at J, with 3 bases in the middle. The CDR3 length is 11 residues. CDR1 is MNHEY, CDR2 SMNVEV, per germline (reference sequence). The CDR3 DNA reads TGTGCCAGCAGTTTTTACGGGGAGCTGTTTTTT. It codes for CASSFYGELFF.

The CDR3 DNA reads TGTGCCAGCAGTTTTACCTACAATGAGCAGTTCTTC. It yields the protein CASSFTYNEQFF. The J gene is TRBJ2-1, the V gene TRBV6-2 or TRBV6-3; D gene unclear. The CDR3 contains 12 residues. The germline CDR1 and CDR2 sequences are MNHEY and SVGEGT. The V gene lost 4 bases and the J gene lost 2 bases, with 3 bases spanning the gap.

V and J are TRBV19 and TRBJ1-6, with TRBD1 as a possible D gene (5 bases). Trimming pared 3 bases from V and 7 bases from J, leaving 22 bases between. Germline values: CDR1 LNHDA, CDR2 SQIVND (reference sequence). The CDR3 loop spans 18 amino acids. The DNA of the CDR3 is TGTGCCAGTAGTATTAACGGACGTGGGGCACGGGAGAATTCACCCCTCCACTTT. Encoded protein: CASSINGRGARENSPLHF.